This T cell receptor (beta chain) is drawn from a study of cytomegalovirus exposure and HLA in healthy donors. Study results and caveats: A missense variant in DCLRE1C was later tied to TCR beta V- and J-gene trimming. Later analysis suggested links between common viral pathogens and several top significant clusters.

Amplification used 60 Vbeta primers and 13 Jbeta primers. Original data processing: Approximately 9.9 million shared chains were among the 60 million to 80 million unique TCR beta chains that a later analysis counted. Generated by immunoSEQ multiplex PCR, the TCRdb table keeps only in-frame clones and is missing some. V and J calls and clone size are those listed in that table; D and trimming were worked out from the DNA. Of roughly 180,000 clones in the sample, 82% were seen once. The CDR3 is made up of 14 amino acids. The trim removed 4 bases at V and 11 bases at J, leaving 12 bases unmatched. Per germline, CDR1 SGHNT and CDR2 YENEEA. Comments on this clone: The target antigen is unknown.

The rearrangement links TRBV11-3 to TRBJ1-1; TRBD1 agrees at 8 bases. Sequenced material: PBMCs. The source is a man aged 35-49 years in good health and CMV-seronegative. CDR3 residues: CASSSTQGDRFAFF. The CDR3 region has the DNA TGTGCCAGCAGCTCCACACAGGGGGATCGTTTTGCTTTCTTT.